This TCR beta chain came from a study of control samples from healthy donors and cancer patients. TCRdb's table, derived via immunoSEQ multiplex PCR, lists solely in-frame clones and lacks some. The top ten clones hold 13% of a sample with 110,000 to 150,000 clones, 85% to 95% of them seen once. CDR1 is MNHEY, CDR2 SMNVEV, per germline (reference sequence). This CDR3 has 12 residues. Trimming took off 5 bases at V and 6 bases at J, with 8 bases between the two ends. The sample comprised blood. The chain combines TRBV27 with TRBJ1-5; D uncertain. The TCR originated in a man aged 35 to 55 in good health. The DNA for the CDR3 is TGTGCCAGCAGTCCCCAAGGTCAGCCCCAGCATTTT. Residues: CASSPQGQPQHF.